One and the same sample provided the 9 T cell receptor beta chains below, sequenced in a study of cytomegalovirus exposure and HLA in healthy donors. The primer mix had 60 Vbeta and 13 Jbeta primers. Libraries were prepared by immunoSEQ multiplex PCR; TCRdb keeps only in-frame clonotypes and omits some of them. The sample has approximately 170,000 clones, around four fifths seen once. Sequenced: PBMCs. All receptors derive from a young man in good health and CMV-seropositive.

This chain connects TRBV4-2 to TRBJ1-1; perhaps TRBD1 as D (5 bases). The CDR3 sequence is 16 residues long. V lost 0 bases, J lost 1 base, and 12 bases lay in between. The V gene's germline CDR1 is LGHNA and CDR2 YNFKEQ. The DNA of the CDR3 is TGTGCCAGCAGCCAAGAATTATTCGGGGGGAACACTGAAGCTTTCTTT. Translation gives CASSQELFGGNTEAFF.

The chain uses TRBV5-4 and TRBJ2-1; 7 bases map to TRBD1. Germline CDR1 reads SGHNT; CDR2 reads YYREEE (reference sequence). J lost 5 bases, V lost 3 bases, and 11 bases had no gene match. This CDR3 has 16 amino acids. CDR3 sequence: CASSSQGQTKDNEQFF. The CDR3 DNA follows: TGTGCCAGCAGCTCTCAGGGACAGACAAAGGACAATGAGCAGTTCTTC.

The genes are TRBV6-1 and TRBJ1-2; D possibly corresponds to TRBD1 (6 bases). Germline V lookup: CDR1 MNHNS, CDR2 SASEGT. V was shortened by 6 bases and J by 4 bases, with 12 bases between the two germline ends. The CDR3 covers 13 residues. In DNA form, the CDR3 reads TGTGCCAGCAGAGAAAGACAGGCCTATGGCTACACCTTC. This codes for CASRERQAYGYTF.

The gene calls are TRBV7-2 and TRBJ2-2, with TRBD2 identical over 7 bases. CDR3 size: 15 residues. With 1 base clipped from V and 4 bases from J, the junction kept 3 bases outside the gene matches. The germline CDR1 and CDR2 sequences are SGHTA and FQGNSA. The CDR3 loop reads CASSLVGGGTGELFF. As DNA, the CDR3 is TGTGCCAGCAGCTTAGTGGGGGGGGGCACCGGGGAGCTGTTTTTT. The full variable domain, its missing parts supplied by reference TRBV7-2 and TRBJ2-2, is GAGVSQSPSNKVTEKGKDVELRCDPISGHTALYWYRQSLGQGLEFLIYFQGNSAPDKSGLPSDRFSAERTGGSVSTLTIQRTQQEDSAVYLCASSLVGGGTGELFFGEGSRLTVL.

The chain combines TRBV19 with TRBJ2-3, with 7 bases fitting TRBD2. Looked up from germline, CDR1 is LNHDA and CDR2 is SQIVND (reference sequence). The CDR3 totals 13 residues. After removal of 7 bases from V and 2 bases from J, the junction contained 3 bases not matched to a gene. CDR3 nucleotide sequence: TGTGCCAGTAAGGGAGGGCCCACAGATACGCAGTATTTT. Translating gives CASKGGPTDTQYF.

This clone was recorded only once. The chain employs TRBV10-3 and TRBJ2-1; 15 positions match TRBD2. Germline-derived CDR1 and CDR2 are ENHRY and SYGVKD. The CDR3 extends over 15 amino acids. Losses at the gene ends were 3 bases for V and 9 bases for J; bases not matched to a gene: 3. CDR3 in amino acids: CAISDPGLAGGEQFF. In nucleotides, the CDR3 is TGTGCCATCAGTGATCCGGGACTAGCGGGAGGTGAGCAGTTCTTC.

The CDR3 region has the DNA TGCGCCAGCAGGGGTTCGGGGGGGACGAACACCGGGGAGCTGTTTTTT. Its protein product is CASRGSGGTNTGELFF. V is TRBV5-1 and J is TRBJ2-2, with 8 bases that match TRBD2. Germline loops: CDR1 SGHRS, CDR2 YFSETQ. J gave up 0 bases and V 5 bases, and 6 bases lay outside the gene matches. There are 16 residues in the CDR3.

J is TRBJ2-1 and V is TRBV9, with 12 bases lining up with TRBD2. V dropped 3 bases and J dropped 8; count of bases not matched to a gene: 18. This CDR3 spans 19 amino acids. From germline, CDR1 is SGDLS and CDR2 YYNGEE. The CDR3 DNA reads as TGTGCCAGCAGCGGACTAGCGGGAGTCGGGCCTAACACGGGTGATGAGCAGTTCTTC. Its protein is CASSGLAGVGPNTGDEQFF. Full variable domain (missing parts from reference TRBV9 and TRBJ2-1): DSGVTQTPKHLITATGQRVTLRCSPRSGDLSVYWYQQSLDQGLQFLIQYYNGEERAKGNILERFSAQQFPDLHSELNLSSLELGDSALYFCASSGLAGVGPNTGDEQFFGPGTRLTVL.

This rearrangement joins TRBV2 to TRBJ1-5; maybe TRBD1 (6 bases). Trimming cost V 11 bases and J 8 bases, with 13 bases left between them. CDR1 SNHLY and CDR2 FYNNEI come from the germline V gene. CDR3 length equals 11 residues. CDR3 nucleotides: TGTGCCTCCGGGGGGGCTAAGCCCCAGCATTTT. Protein product: CASGGAKPQHF.